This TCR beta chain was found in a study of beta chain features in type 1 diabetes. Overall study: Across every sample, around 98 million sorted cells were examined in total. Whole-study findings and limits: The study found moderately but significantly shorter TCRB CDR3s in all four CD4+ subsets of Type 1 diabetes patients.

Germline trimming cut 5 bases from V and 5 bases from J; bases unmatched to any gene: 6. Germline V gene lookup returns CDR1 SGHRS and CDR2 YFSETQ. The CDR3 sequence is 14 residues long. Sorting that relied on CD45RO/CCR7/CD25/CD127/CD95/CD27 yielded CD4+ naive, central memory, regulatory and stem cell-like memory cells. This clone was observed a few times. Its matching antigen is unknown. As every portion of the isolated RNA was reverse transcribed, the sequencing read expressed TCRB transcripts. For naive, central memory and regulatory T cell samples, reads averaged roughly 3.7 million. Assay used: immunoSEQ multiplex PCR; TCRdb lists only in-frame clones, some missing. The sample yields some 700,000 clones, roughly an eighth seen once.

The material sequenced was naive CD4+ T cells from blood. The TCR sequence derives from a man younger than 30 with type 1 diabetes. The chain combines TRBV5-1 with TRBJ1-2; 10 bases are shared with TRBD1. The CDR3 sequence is CASSSGTGVYGYTF. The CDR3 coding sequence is TGCGCCAGCAGTTCCGGGACAGGGGTATATGGCTACACCTTC.